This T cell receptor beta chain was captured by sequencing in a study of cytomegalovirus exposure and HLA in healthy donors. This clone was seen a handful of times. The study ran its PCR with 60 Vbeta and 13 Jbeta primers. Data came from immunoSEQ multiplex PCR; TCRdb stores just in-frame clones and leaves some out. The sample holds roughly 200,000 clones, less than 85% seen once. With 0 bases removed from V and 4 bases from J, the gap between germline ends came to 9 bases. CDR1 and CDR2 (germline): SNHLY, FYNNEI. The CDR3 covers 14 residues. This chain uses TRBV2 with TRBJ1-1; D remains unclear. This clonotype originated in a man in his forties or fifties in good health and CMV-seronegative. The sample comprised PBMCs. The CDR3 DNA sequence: TGTGCCAGCAGTGAAGCGAGGGTCGGCACTGAAGCTTTCTTT. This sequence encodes CASSEARVGTEAFF.